These T cell receptor beta chains were read from a single sample in a study of T cell responses to AZD1222 COVID-19 vaccine. Libraries were prepared by immunoSEQ multiplex PCR; TCRdb keeps only in-frame clonotypes and omits some of them. The sample comprises some 150,000 clones, under 95% of which are singletons, and 1.9% rests with the top ten. The sequencing here drew on peripheral blood, taken 28 days after the second AZD1222 dose. These receptors were obtained from an adult who received the AZD1222 COVID-19 vaccine. Each CDR3 is given without its conserved first and last residue. D genes are given only for firm matches. Rows give clone size only sometimes, using once, few, many, or a class for an expanded clone.

TRBV18	TRBJ2-1	-	-	ASSPPVQYNEQF
TRBV6-5	TRBJ2-3	-	TRBD2	ASSWTSGGRTDTQY
TRBV3-1/TRBV3-2	TRBJ1-6	-	-	ASSQLGLHSGSPLH
TRBV5-4	TRBJ1-2	-	-	ASSQDSGYGYT
TRBV27	TRBJ1-2	-	-	ASWNRVEGYT
TRBV19	TRBJ2-5	-	-	ASSPRGTGGQETQY
TRBV29-1	TRBJ2-1	-	TRBD2	SVEDVAGGAYNEQF
TRBV2	TRBJ1-1	-	-	ASSEGRGGTEAF
TRBV15	TRBJ2-7	-	TRBD1	ATARDRGIYEQY
TRBV2	TRBJ1-2	-	TRBD1	ASSSPGQGAVYGYT
TRBV5-3	TRBJ1-6	-	-	ARSRGSIPWTPLH
TRBV6-4	TRBJ2-1	-	-	ASSAAGDSYNEQF
TRBV2	TRBJ1-2	-	-	ASSEGLGGRVNGYT
TRBV2	TRBJ1-3	-	-	ASSSQGIGNTIY
TRBV18	TRBJ1-2	-	TRBD1	ASSPTGQGGVGGYT
TRBV20-1	TRBJ2-7	-	-	SASADLGIREQY
TRBV2	TRBJ2-1	-	TRBD1	ASIPRDRGYNEQF
TRBV12-3/TRBV12-4	TRBJ2-7	-	-	ASSLLAPGEQY
TRBV4-1	TRBJ1-2	-	-	ASSQEPGKADYGYT
TRBV6-5	TRBJ1-1	few	-	ASTRGANTEAF
TRBV10-1	TRBJ2-5	-	TRBD1	ASSDGTGGETQY
TRBV4-2	TRBJ1-4	-	-	ASSHGTDATNEKLF
TRBV29-1	TRBJ1-1	-	-	SVTLGQRNTEAF
TRBV27	TRBJ1-1	-	-	ASRISKNTEAF
TRBV11-2	TRBJ2-5	-	TRBD2	ASSLRLAGPLETQY
TRBV6-1	TRBJ1-1	once	TRBD1	ASSDGTGLNTEAF
TRBV20-1	TRBJ1-5	-	TRBD1	SASRQGDQPQH
TRBV5-4	TRBJ2-3	-	-	ASSPAGPTDTQY
TRBV12-3/TRBV12-4	TRBJ1-1	-	-	ASSPTRNTEAF
TRBV5-4	TRBJ2-1	-	TRBD2	ASTDGGGPYNEQF
TRBV5-1	TRBJ2-1	-	-	ASSLDGISSYNEQF
TRBV9	TRBJ1-3	-	TRBD1	ASSVDGTEGNTIY
TRBV19	TRBJ1-3	-	-	ASSILYGTGNTIY
TRBV5-1	TRBJ1-5	-	-	ASSLEGRGGQPQH
TRBV25-1	TRBJ1-1	-	-	ASTQRRGTEAF
TRBV19	TRBJ1-1	-	TRBD1	ASSIVMTGGFNTEAF
TRBV19	TRBJ1-1	-	-	ASSWDLEAAEAF
TRBV7-3	TRBJ2-1	-	TRBD2	ASSPHGGAFNEQF
TRBV6-1	TRBJ1-5	-	TRBD1	ASSDIGQGAGQPQH
TRBV18	TRBJ2-7	-	-	ASSPPSGNEQY
TRBV2	TRBJ2-5	-	-	ASSSTAQETQY
TRBV2	TRBJ1-1	few	-	ASSKDPSTEAF
TRBV6-6	TRBJ2-7	-	TRBD2	ASSLAGPSSYEQY
TRBV6-1	TRBJ1-2	once	-	ASSELTSYGYT
TRBV3-1/TRBV3-2	TRBJ1-1	many	-	ASSQHLNTEAF
TRBV6-5	TRBJ2-7	-	-	ASSSGRGPYEQY